This TCR beta chain was sequenced in a study of blood T cells in healthy people across ages. Combining a sample-barcoded 5' primer with a J-beta primer mix, a second PCR ran for about 6 to 12 cycles. TCRdb fed the 5' RACE reads into MiXCR, producing one record per CDR3 protein. The sample consists of about 1.4 million distinct CDR3 sequences, 59% of them appearing once. In its sample, this clonotype was seen a few times. Germline values: CDR1 SGHDN, CDR2 FVKESK. V lost 1 base to trimming and J lost 5 bases, with 15 bases between them. The CDR3 consists of 16 residues. The clonotype was recovered from a man between 18 and 35 years old in good health. Sequencing was performed on blood. The genes are TRBV14 and TRBJ2-1, with unresolved D. The CDR3 sequence: CASSQVVSRTHNEQFF. CDR3 coding DNA: TGTGCCAGCAGCCAAGTGGTGAGTCGGACCCACAATGAGCAGTTCTTC.